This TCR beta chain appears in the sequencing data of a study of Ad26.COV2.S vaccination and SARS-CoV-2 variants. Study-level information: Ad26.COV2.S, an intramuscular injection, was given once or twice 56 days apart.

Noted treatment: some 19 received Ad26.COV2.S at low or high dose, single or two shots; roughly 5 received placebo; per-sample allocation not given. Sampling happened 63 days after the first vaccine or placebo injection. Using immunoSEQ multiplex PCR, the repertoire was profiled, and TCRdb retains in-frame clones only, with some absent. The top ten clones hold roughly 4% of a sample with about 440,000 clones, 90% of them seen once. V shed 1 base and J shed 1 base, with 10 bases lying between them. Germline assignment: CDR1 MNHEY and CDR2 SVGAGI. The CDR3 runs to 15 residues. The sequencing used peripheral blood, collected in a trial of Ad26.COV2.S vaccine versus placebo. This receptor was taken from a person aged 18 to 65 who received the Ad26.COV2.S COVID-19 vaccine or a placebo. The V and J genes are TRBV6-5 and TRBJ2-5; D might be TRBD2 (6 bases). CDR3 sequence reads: CASSYFGGAQETQYF. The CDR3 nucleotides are TGTGCCAGCAGTTACTTCGGCGGGGCCCAAGAGACCCAGTACTTC.